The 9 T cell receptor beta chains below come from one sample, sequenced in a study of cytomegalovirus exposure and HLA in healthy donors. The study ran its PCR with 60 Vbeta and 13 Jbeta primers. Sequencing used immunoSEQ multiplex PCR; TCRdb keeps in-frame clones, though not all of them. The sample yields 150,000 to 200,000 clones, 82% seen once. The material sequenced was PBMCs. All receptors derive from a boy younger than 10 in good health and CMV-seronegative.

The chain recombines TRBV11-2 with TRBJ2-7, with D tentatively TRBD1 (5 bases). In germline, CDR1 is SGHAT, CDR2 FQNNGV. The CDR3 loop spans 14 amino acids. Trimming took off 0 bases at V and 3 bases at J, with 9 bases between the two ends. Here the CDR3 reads CASSLEPGNYEQYF. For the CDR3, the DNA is TGTGCCAGCAGCTTAGAGCCAGGGAACTACGAGCAGTACTTC.

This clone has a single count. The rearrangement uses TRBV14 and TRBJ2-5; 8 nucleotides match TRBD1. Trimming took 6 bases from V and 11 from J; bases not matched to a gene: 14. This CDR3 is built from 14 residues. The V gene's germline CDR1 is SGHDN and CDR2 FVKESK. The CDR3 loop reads CASRPTGAPGEQYF. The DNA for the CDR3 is TGTGCCAGCAGACCGACAGGGGCCCCTGGGGAGCAGTACTTC.

CDR3 sequence: CASSLRGRGYGYTF. In nucleotides, the CDR3 is TGTGCCAGCAGCTTAAGGGGCAGGGGCTATGGCTACACCTTC. The chain employs TRBV13 and TRBJ1-2; D is possibly TRBD1 (6 bases). The CDR3 runs 14 residues. V was trimmed by 2 bases and J by 4 bases, leaving 11 bases between them. Looked up from germline, CDR1 is PRHDT and CDR2 is FYEKMQ (reference sequence).

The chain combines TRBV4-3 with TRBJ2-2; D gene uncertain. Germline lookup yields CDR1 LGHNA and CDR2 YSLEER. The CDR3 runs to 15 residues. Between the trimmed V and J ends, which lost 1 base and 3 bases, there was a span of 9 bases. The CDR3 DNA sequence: TGCGCCAGCAGCCAAGTATACAGATACACCGGGGAGCTGTTTTTT. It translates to CASSQVYRYTGELFF.

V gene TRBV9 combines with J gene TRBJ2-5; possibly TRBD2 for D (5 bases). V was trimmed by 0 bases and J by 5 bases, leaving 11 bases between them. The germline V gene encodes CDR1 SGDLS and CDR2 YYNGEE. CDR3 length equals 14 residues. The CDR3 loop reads CASSVDPREETQYF. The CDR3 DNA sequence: TGTGCCAGCAGCGTAGATCCGAGGGAGGAGACCCAGTACTTC.

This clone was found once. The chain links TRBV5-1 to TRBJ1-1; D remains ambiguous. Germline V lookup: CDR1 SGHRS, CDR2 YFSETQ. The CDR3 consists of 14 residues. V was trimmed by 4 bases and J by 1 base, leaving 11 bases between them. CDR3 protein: CASSIRESNTEAFF. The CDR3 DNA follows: TGCGCCAGCAGCATCCGGGAATCGAACACTGAAGCTTTCTTT.

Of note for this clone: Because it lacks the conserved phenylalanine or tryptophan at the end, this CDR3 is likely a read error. CDR3 in amino acids: CASSEAGERVIQYL. In DNA form, the CDR3 reads TGTGCCAGCAGTGAGGCAGGGGAAAGAGTCATTCAGTACCTC. V and J are TRBV2 and TRBJ2-4; TRBD1 might be the D (6 bases). Between the trimmed V and J ends, which lost 3 bases and 9 bases, there was a span of 15 bases. Germline V lookup: CDR1 SNHLY, CDR2 FYNNEI. The CDR3 consists of 14 residues.

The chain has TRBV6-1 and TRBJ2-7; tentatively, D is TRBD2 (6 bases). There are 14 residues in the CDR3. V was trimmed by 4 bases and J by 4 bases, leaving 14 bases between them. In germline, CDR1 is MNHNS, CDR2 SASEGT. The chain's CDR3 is CASSGGDGGYEQYF. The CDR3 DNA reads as TGTGCCAGCAGTGGCGGGGACGGTGGATACGAGCAGTACTTC.

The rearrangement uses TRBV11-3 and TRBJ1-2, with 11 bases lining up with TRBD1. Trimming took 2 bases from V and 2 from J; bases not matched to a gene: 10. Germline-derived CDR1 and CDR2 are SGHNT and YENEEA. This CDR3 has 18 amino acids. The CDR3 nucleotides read TGTGCCAGCAGCTTATCCCGGACAGGGGGCATAGGAAACTATGGCTACACCTTC. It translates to CASSLSRTGGIGNYGYTF.